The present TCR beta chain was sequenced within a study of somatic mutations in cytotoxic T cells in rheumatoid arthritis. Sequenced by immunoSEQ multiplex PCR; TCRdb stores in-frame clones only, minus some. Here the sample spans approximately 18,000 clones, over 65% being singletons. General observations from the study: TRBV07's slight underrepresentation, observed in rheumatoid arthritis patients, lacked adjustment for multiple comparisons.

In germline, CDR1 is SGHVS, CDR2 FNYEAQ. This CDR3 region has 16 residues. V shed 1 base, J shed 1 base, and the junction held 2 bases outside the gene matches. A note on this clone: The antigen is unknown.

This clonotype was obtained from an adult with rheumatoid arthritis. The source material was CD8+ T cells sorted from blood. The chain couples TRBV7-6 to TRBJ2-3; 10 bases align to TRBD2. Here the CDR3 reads CASSLEGTSGTDTQYF. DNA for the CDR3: TGTGCCAGCAGCTTAGAGGGGACTAGCGGCACAGATACGCAGTATTTT.